Each of the 5 T cell receptor beta chains below was sequenced from the same sample in a study of human T cells and chemical hapten exposure. Sample time point: patch test 1, 2 weeks after DPC sensitization. This sample's treatment: therapeutic diphenylcyclopropenone sensitization with weekly scalp DPC. TCRdb processed the RACE reads anew with MiXCR; each CDR3 protein has one entry. The sample records about 380,000 distinct CDR3 sequences, approximately 4.4% being singletons. The sequencing here drew on whole blood, taken in connection with sensitization to the hapten diphenylcyclopropenone (DPC). All receptors come from a woman aged 45-65 years with alopecia areata. Some clones in this sample may be carry-over from other donors' samples.

This chain links TRBV7-6 with TRBJ2-7; 8 positions match TRBD1. The V and J ends lost 4 bases and 2 bases, in that order; junction bases with no gene match: 7. Germline CDR1 SGHVS, CDR2 FNYEAQ. The CDR3 is made up of 15 amino acids. CDR3 nucleotides: TGTGCCAGCAGCTCCGGACAGGGCAAAACCTACGAGCAGTACTTC. Amino acid sequence: CASSSGQGKTYEQYF.

The chain couples TRBV19 to TRBJ1-5, with D possibly TRBD1 on 6 matching bases. The CDR3 is 11 residues long. V lost 8 bases and J lost 16, with 18 bases in between. CDR1 and CDR2 (germline): LNHDA, SQIVND (reference sequence). The CDR3 sequence is CASGGGAYLHF. The DNA of the CDR3 is TGTGCCAGTGGCGGGGGGGCATATCTCCATTTT.

This clonotype was seen many times. The rearrangement joins TRBV7-9 to TRBJ2-7; 11 bases map to TRBD2. The CDR3 is made up of 16 amino acids. With V trimmed by 5 bases and J by 3 bases, 9 bases remained unmatched. Germline V gene sequence: CDR1 SEHNR, CDR2 FQNEAQ (reference sequence). The CDR3 DNA reads as TGTGCCAGCAGCCTTCAATCTAGCGGGGGGAGCTACGAGCAGTACTTC. This codes for CASSLQSSGGSYEQYF. The complete variable domain, with remaining parts taken from reference TRBV7-9 and TRBJ2-7, reads DTGVSQNPRHKITKRGQNVTFRCDPISEHNRLYWYRQTLGQGPEFLTYFQNEAQLEKSRLLSDRFSAERPKGSFSTLEIQRTEQGDSAMYLCASSLQSSGGSYEQYFGPGTRLTVT.

This clonotype was observed a few times. The chain combines TRBV6-2 or TRBV6-3 with TRBJ1-1; no reliable D call. Trimming took off 6 bases at V and 7 bases at J, with 12 bases between the two ends. The CDR3 is 12 residues long. CDR1 and CDR2 (germline): MNHEY, SVGEGT. The CDR3 DNA is TGTGCCAGCAGACCACTTGACAATGAAGCTTTCTTT. Its translation: CASRPLDNEAFF.

The rearrangement links TRBV6-4 to TRBJ2-1; D is perhaps TRBD1 (7 bases). CDR3 size: 17 residues. V was shortened by 6 bases and J by 5 bases, with 23 bases between the two germline ends. Germline-derived CDR1 and CDR2 are MRHNA and SNTAGT. The CDR3 DNA follows: TGTGCCAGCAGAAGGACAGGAGGGATGGGGGTTAACAATGAGCAGTTCTTC. Translating it yields CASRRTGGMGVNNEQFF.